Below are 4 T cell receptor beta chains sequenced from a single sample in a study of read filtering for tumor transcriptome and immune sequencing. From 300 to 400 ng of RNA, a library with molecular barcoded alpha/delta and beta/gamma adaptors was made. Each CDR3 protein is one row after TCRdb ran MiXCR on the reads. The profile shows around 130,000 distinct CDR3 sequences, roughly 13% of them singletons. Sequenced: a population of CD138-negative cells sorted from bone marrow. The receptors come from a donor at least 40 years old with multiple myeloma.

This clonotype has a count of ten or more. The chain employs TRBV9 and TRBJ2-7; no firm D call. The germline CDR1 and CDR2 sequences are SGDLS and YYNGEE. Trimming removed 2 bases at V and 2 bases at J, with 11 bases between. This CDR3 has 14 residues. In DNA, the CDR3 is TGTGCCAGCAGCGTCGACCTCTCTCCCTACGAGCAGTACTTC. Its translation: CASSVDLSPYEQYF.

This clonotype was detected ten times or more. This chain uses TRBV20-1 with TRBJ1-3, with D hard to call. The CDR3 loop spans 16 amino acids. CDR1 DFQATT and CDR2 SNEGSKA come from the germline V gene (reference sequence). V dropped 5 bases and J dropped 0 bases, with 17 bases sitting between them. This CDR3 reads CSASRSHSLSGNTIYF. The DNA for the CDR3 is TGCAGTGCTTCTAGGAGTCACAGCCTCTCTGGAAACACCATATATTTT.

With regard to this clonotype: A much larger clone lies one base from this, so it may be a read error. V and J are TRBV2 and TRBJ2-1; 13 bases line up with TRBD2. The CDR3 consists of 15 residues. Germline V CDR1 and CDR2: SNHLY, FYNNEI. In DNA, the CDR3 is TGTGCCTGCAGCGAAACTAGCGGGAGGGCCTATGAGCAGTTCTTC. Its protein product is CACSETSGRAYEQFF.

This clonotype was counted ten times or more. The V call is TRBV7-2, the J call TRBJ2-1, with D perhaps TRBD2 (6 bases). CDR3 length: 15 residues. CDR1 and CDR2 from the germline V gene are SGHTA and FQGNSA. V dropped 0 bases and J dropped 16 bases, with 22 bases sitting between them. This CDR3 reads CASSLAGRRVGVFFF. The DNA for the CDR3 is TGTGCCAGCAGCTTAGCTGGGAGGAGGGTCGGGGTTTTTTTCTTC. Together with reference TRBV7-2 and TRBJ2-1, the CDR3 gives the full variable domain: GAGVSQSPSNKVTEKGKDVELRCDPISGHTALYWYRQSLGQGLEFLIYFQGNSAPDKSGLPSDRFSAERTGGSVSTLTIQRTQQEDSAVYLCASSLAGRRVGVFFFGPGTRLTVL.